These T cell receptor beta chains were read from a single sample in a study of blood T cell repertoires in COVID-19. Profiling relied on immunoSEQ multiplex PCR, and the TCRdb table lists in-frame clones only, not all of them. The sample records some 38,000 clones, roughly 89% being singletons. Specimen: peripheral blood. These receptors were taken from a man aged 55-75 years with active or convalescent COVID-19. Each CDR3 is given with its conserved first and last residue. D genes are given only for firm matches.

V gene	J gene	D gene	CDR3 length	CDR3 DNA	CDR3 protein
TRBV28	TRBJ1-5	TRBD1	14	TGTGCCACCACAGGGGGGGGGAGGGATCAGCCCCAGCATTTT	CATTGGGRDQPQHF
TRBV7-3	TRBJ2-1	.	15	TGTGCCAGCAGCAAAAGTTTTAGCTCCTACAATGAGCAGTTCTTC	CASSKSFSSYNEQFF
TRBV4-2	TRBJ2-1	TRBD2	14	TGTGCCAGCAGCCAAGCCAGCGGGAGAGGGGAGCAGTTCTTC	CASSQASGRGEQFF
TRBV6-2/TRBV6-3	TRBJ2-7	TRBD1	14	TGTGCCAGCAGTCCCGGGACAGCCTCCTACGAGCAGTACTTC	CASSPGTASYEQYF
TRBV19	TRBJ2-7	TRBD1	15	TGTGCCAGTAGTATTTCGGCAGGGGGCTCCTACGAGCAGTACTTC	CASSISAGGSYEQYF
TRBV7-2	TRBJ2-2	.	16	TGTGCCAGCAGCTCGACAGGTGGGAAGAACACCGGGGAGCTGTTTTTT	CASSSTGGKNTGELFF
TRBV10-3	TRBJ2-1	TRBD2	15	TGTGCCATCAGTACAAGCGGGAGCCTTTTGAATGAGCAGTTCTTC	CAISTSGSLLNEQFF
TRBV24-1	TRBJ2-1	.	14	TGTGCCACCAGTGATAGGACTCAGGGGAATGAGCAGTTCTTC	CATSDRTQGNEQFF
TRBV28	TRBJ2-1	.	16	TGTGCCAGCAGTTCTTATTCGGGACTTTCCTACAATGAGCAGTTCTTC	CASSSYSGLSYNEQFF
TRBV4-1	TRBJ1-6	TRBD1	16	TGCGCCAGCAGCCAAACCTTGACAGGGGATAATTCACCCCTCCACTTT	CASSQTLTGDNSPLHF
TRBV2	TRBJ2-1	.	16	TGTGCCAGCAAGGACCGATGGCTCCGGACTTACAATGAGCAGTTCTTC	CASKDRWLRTYNEQFF
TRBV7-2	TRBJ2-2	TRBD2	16	TGTGCCAGCAGCGCTCGACTAGCGGTCAACACCGGGGAGCTGTTTTTT	CASSARLAVNTGELFF
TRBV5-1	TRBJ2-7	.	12	TGCGCCAGCCGAGGAGGGGATTACGAGCAGTACTTC	CASRGGDYEQYF
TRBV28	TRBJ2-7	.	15	TGTGCCAGCAGTTTCGCGCGGGATTTCTCCTACGAGCAGTACTTC	CASSFARDFSYEQYF